This TCR beta chain comes out of a study of shared clonotypes between healthy human individuals. Positive CCR7 selection of CD45RO-negative cells yielded the naive CD8 cells, and terminally differentiated effector memory CD45RA+ cells were excluded. Each subset's genomic DNA was shared equally among a number of immunoSEQ plates. Using immunoSEQ multiplex PCR, the repertoire was profiled, and TCRdb retains in-frame clones only, with some absent. The sample lists around 600,000 clones, approximately 95% occurring once. The CDR3 loop spans 14 amino acids. After removal of 1 base from V and 6 bases from J, the junction contained 4 bases not matched to a gene. Germline V lookup: CDR1 MGHRA, CDR2 YSYEKL.

The sequenced sample was naive CD8+ T cells sorted from blood. The rearrangement joins TRBV4-1 to TRBJ2-3; 7 nucleotides align to TRBD1. This TCR came from a woman aged 25-40 years in good health. This CDR3 reads CASSQGQGRDTQYF. The DNA of the CDR3 is TGCGCCAGCAGCCAAGGACAGGGAAGGGATACGCAGTATTTT.